Below are 27 T cell receptor beta chains sequenced from a single sample in a study of T cells in Graves' hyperthyroidism and ophthalmopathy. From RNA transcripts, TCR beta CDR3 regions were amplified. The HTBI primer set was used in a first-round RT-PCR of the TCR CDR3. TCRdb independently ran MiXCR on the multiplex PCR reads; one entry per CDR3 protein. The sample carries fewer than 800,000 distinct CDR3 sequences, approximately 16% recorded once. The sequencing sample was made of blood. The receptors derive from a man younger than 35 with Graves' hyperthyroidism.

The chain uses TRBV2 and TRBJ1-5; 7 bases fit TRBD1. V dropped 6 bases and J dropped 4; count of bases not matched to a gene: 6. Germline CDR1 is SNHLY and CDR2 is FYNNEI. CDR3 length: 14 residues. The CDR3 nucleotides are TGTGCCAGCAGGTGGGACAGTACAAATCAGCCCCAGCATTTT. Its protein is CASRWDSTNQPQHF.

V and J are TRBV7-2 and TRBJ2-2, with TRBD2 matching 7 bases. The ends lost 2 bases at V and 2 bases at J; junction bases unmatched: 5. Germline lookup yields CDR1 SGHTA and CDR2 FQGNSA. The CDR3 runs to 16 residues. CDR3 in amino acids: CASSLRAGDNTGELFF. The CDR3 DNA sequence: TGTGCCAGCAGCTTACGGGCGGGAGATAACACCGGGGAGCTGTTTTTT.

Many counts were recorded for this clonotype. This chain connects TRBV28 to TRBJ1-1, with D unresolved. Germline V gene sequence: CDR1 MDHEN, CDR2 SYDVKM. The CDR3 sequence is 14 residues long. Trimming pared 7 bases from V and 1 base from J, leaving 13 bases between. In DNA, the CDR3 is TGTGCCAGCATTCCAGGCTTCCGGAACACTGAAGCTTTCTTT. This gives the protein CASIPGFRNTEAFF.

This clonotype was recorded a few times. The chain combines TRBV7-3 with TRBJ2-1; 9 bases fit TRBD2. Germline V gives CDR1 SGHTA, CDR2 FQGTGA. The CDR3 contains 16 residues. Losses at the gene ends were 5 bases for V and 6 bases for J; bases not matched to a gene: 11. In DNA, the CDR3 is TGTGCCAGCAGCCTGGAAGAAGCGGGAGGTGGCAATGAGCAGTTCTTC. It yields the protein CASSLEEAGGGNEQFF.

As to this clonotype: It may be a read error: a sequence one base away is much more abundant. This chain connects TRBV28 to TRBJ2-5; D gene unclear. The CDR3 runs to 15 residues. Germline V gene sequence: CDR1 MDHEN, CDR2 SYDVKM. CDR3 DNA: TGTGCCAGAAGTTTAGTACTTAGCATAGTAGAGACCCAGTACTTC. Translated, it gives CARSLVLSIVETQYF.

A few counts support this clonotype. V is TRBV28 and J is TRBJ2-2; TRBD1 matches at 9 bases. This CDR3 comprises 16 residues. J gave up 5 bases and V 4 bases, and 8 bases lay outside the gene matches. CDR1 MDHEN and CDR2 SYDVKM come from the germline V gene. The CDR3 reads CASSSPGTGITGELFF. The CDR3 bases are TGTGCCAGCAGTTCGCCCGGGACAGGGATTACCGGGGAGCTGTTTTTT. The whole variable domain, remainder taken from reference TRBV28 and TRBJ2-2, is DVKVTQSSRYLVKRTGEKVFLECVQDMDHENMFWYRQDPGLGLRLIYFSYDVKMKEKGDIPEGYSVSREKKERFSLILESASTNQTSMYLCASSSPGTGITGELFFGEGSRLTVL.

The J gene is TRBJ1-2, the V gene TRBV29-1, with 9 positions matching TRBD1. Looked up from germline, CDR1 is SQVTM and CDR2 is ANQGSEA. Trimming at V came to 6 bases and at J to 4 bases, leaving 6 bases not matched to a gene. This CDR3 is built from 13 residues. CDR3 protein: CSVLGQGRYGYTF. CDR3 sequence (DNA): TGCAGCGTGCTGGGACAGGGCCGCTATGGCTACACCTTC.

This clonotype was counted between two and nine times. The chain couples TRBV19 to TRBJ1-5, with 7 bases fitting TRBD1. CDR1 and CDR2 from the germline V gene are LNHDA and SQIVND (reference sequence). V shed 5 bases, J shed 0 bases, and the junction held 4 bases outside the gene matches. This CDR3 has 15 amino acids. For the CDR3, the DNA is TGTGCCAGTAGTGGCCGGGACAGTAGCAATCAGCCCCAGCATTTT. Translating it yields CASSGRDSSNQPQHF.

This clonotype came up a few times. The chain is built from TRBV24-1 and TRBJ1-2, with 12 bases that match TRBD1. Per the germline V gene, CDR1 is KGHDR and CDR2 is SFDVKD. V trimming: 4 bases; J trimming: 7 bases; junction bases outside the gene matches: 12. The CDR3 runs 17 residues. The DNA for the CDR3 is TGTGCCACCAGTGACCCTCTGGGACAGGGGGCAAAGGGTGGCTACACCTTC. Translated: CATSDPLGQGAKGGYTF.

The sample holds many counts of this clonotype. V and J are TRBV12-3 or TRBV12-4 and TRBJ2-1, with D perhaps TRBD2 (7 bases). The CDR3 is 15 amino acids. V was shortened by 5 bases and J by 6 bases, with 17 bases between the two germline ends. The chain's CDR3 is CASSPTGGETNEQFF. The CDR3 DNA sequence: TGTGCCAGCAGTCCCACGGGGGGCGAGACCAATGAGCAGTTCTTC.

This clonotype was seen many times. The chain couples TRBV20-1 to TRBJ2-3, with a weak D call TRBD1 (5 bases). This CDR3 region has 13 residues. Germline CDR1 and CDR2: DFQATT and SNEGSKA (reference sequence). The V end lost 0 bases, the J end lost 7 bases, and 11 bases lay between the germline ends. The CDR3 DNA reads as TGCAGTGCTAGAGAGGGCAGGGCAAATACGCAGTATTTT. Residues: CSAREGRANTQYF.

This clonotype has just a few counts. The chain uses TRBV4-1 and TRBJ2-7; D is possibly TRBD2 (6 bases). Germline V gives CDR1 MGHRA, CDR2 YSYEKL. This CDR3 comprises 14 residues. Trimming pared 4 bases from V and 4 bases from J, leaving 14 bases between. CDR3 in amino acids: CASSPSGRRYEQYF. CDR3 DNA sequence: TGCGCCAGCAGCCCCTCGGGGAGGAGGTACGAGCAGTACTTC.

This clonotype was detected many times. This chain uses TRBV7-2 with TRBJ2-3; TRBD2 agrees at 10 bases. The V and J ends lost 4 bases and 3 bases, in that order; junction bases with no gene match: 10. Germline V gene lookup returns CDR1 SGHTA and CDR2 FQGNSA. This CDR3 has 17 amino acids. The CDR3 nucleotides are TGTGCCAGCAGCTCAATTCTAGCGGGAGTTGGGACAGATACGCAGTATTTT. Residues: CASSSILAGVGTDTQYF.

The rearrangement links TRBV6-1 to TRBJ2-7, with 12 positions matching TRBD2. V gave up 6 bases and J gave up 4 bases; unmatched junction bases: 7. In germline, CDR1 is MNHNS, CDR2 SASEGT. The CDR3 consists of 15 residues. The CDR3 DNA is TGTGCCAGCAGCCGTTCTAGCGGGAGGGGTTACGAGCAGTACTTC. This translates into CASSRSSGRGYEQYF.

The gene calls are TRBV10-3 and TRBJ2-1, with 7 bases aligning to TRBD2. The CDR3 length is 14 residues. Germline V CDR1 and CDR2: ENHRY, SYGVKD. V lost 4 bases to trimming and J lost 7 bases; unmatched junction nucleotides: 7. The CDR3 here is CAISVGGSGNEQFF. In DNA form, the CDR3 reads TGTGCCATCAGTGTAGGCGGGAGCGGGAATGAGCAGTTCTTC.

This chain uses TRBV28 with TRBJ1-2; D gene ambiguous. The V end lost 9 bases, the J end lost 3 bases, and 14 bases lay between the germline ends. Germline loops: CDR1 MDHEN, CDR2 SYDVKM. This CDR3 spans 13 amino acids. This CDR3 is CASGRISHYGYTF. CDR3 nucleotide sequence: TGTGCCAGTGGACGGATTTCTCACTATGGCTACACCTTC.

The chain couples TRBV6-2 or TRBV6-3 to TRBJ2-1; TRBD2 agrees at 9 bases. Germline V gene lookup returns CDR1 MNHEY and CDR2 SVGEGT. There are 15 residues in the CDR3. V trimming: 7 bases; J trimming: 3 bases; junction bases outside the gene matches: 7. Written as DNA, the CDR3 is TGTGCCAGCACCCGACTAGCGGACTTCTACAATGAGCAGTTCTTC. It is translated as CASTRLADFYNEQFF.

This clonotype was seen many times. The J gene is TRBJ1-5, the V gene TRBV2, with a possible D match to TRBD1 (5 bases). CDR1 and CDR2 (germline): SNHLY, FYNNEI. Trimming took 6 bases from V and 0 from J, leaving 15 bases between them. This CDR3 contains 16 residues. CDR3 amino acids: CASSQIQEHSNQPQHF. CDR3 DNA: TGTGCCAGCAGCCAGATACAGGAGCATAGCAATCAGCCCCAGCATTTT.

The chain links TRBV19 to TRBJ2-1; 15 nucleotides align to TRBD2. The CDR3 totals 17 residues. V lost 5 bases, J lost 8 bases, and 10 bases stayed unmatched. Germline lookup yields CDR1 LNHDA and CDR2 SQIVND (reference sequence). The CDR3, as DNA: TGTGCCAGTAGTCCCGGACTAGCGGGAGGGATTGCGCATGAGCAGTTCTTC. Amino acid sequence: CASSPGLAGGIAHEQFF.

The chain combines TRBV29-1 with TRBJ2-7; TRBD1 matches 8 bases. There are 15 residues in the CDR3. CDR1 and CDR2 (germline): SQVTM, ANQGSEA. V was pared by 5 bases and J by 3 bases, with 12 bases of the junction left unmatched. The CDR3 coding sequence is TGCAGCGTTAGGGGACAGGAGGGGGATGACTACGAGCAGTACTTC. Translated, it gives CSVRGQEGDDYEQYF.

Only a few counts were recorded for this clonotype. The chain joins TRBV11-2 to TRBJ2-2; no reliable D call. Germline V CDR1 and CDR2: SGHAT, FQNNGV. Deletions cut 3 bases from V and 1 base from J, with 18 bases between. This CDR3 comprises 18 residues. CDR3 residues: CASSLGNIGRMNTGELFF. DNA of the CDR3: TGTGCCAGCAGCTTGGGAAATATTGGCAGGATGAACACCGGGGAGCTGTTTTTT.

There are many counts of this clonotype. The chain couples TRBV27 to TRBJ2-5, with D possibly being TRBD1 or TRBD2 (6 bases each). The CDR3 loop spans 14 amino acids. Trimming took off 7 bases at V and 7 bases at J, with 19 bases between the two ends. Germline CDR1 and CDR2: MNHEY and SMNVEV (reference sequence). CDR3 sequence reads: CASNPTGAAGTQYF. Here the CDR3 DNA reads TGTGCCAGCAACCCCACGGGGGCAGCGGGGACCCAGTACTTC.

This clonotype was found a few times. The chain joins TRBV7-3 to TRBJ1-1; D possibly corresponds to TRBD1 (6 bases). This CDR3 region has 14 residues. The germline gives CDR1 SGHTA, CDR2 FQGTGA. V lost 4 bases and J 3 bases, leaving 12 bases between the germline ends. The CDR3 is CASSSGSGDTEAFF. The CDR3 DNA sequence: TGTGCCAGCAGCTCGGGTTCAGGGGACACTGAAGCTTTCTTT.

This clonotype has a count of ten or more. The CDR3 here is CASSPPGTTNTEAFF. The CDR3 DNA reads as TGTGCCAGCAGCCCCCCCGGGACAACGAACACTGAAGCTTTCTTT. The chain uses TRBV28 and TRBJ1-1, with a possible D match to TRBD1 (6 bases). This CDR3 is built from 15 residues. With 6 bases removed from V and 1 base from J, the gap between germline ends came to 15 bases. Per the germline V gene, CDR1 is MDHEN and CDR2 is SYDVKM.

This clonotype was seen repeatedly, ten times or more. V and J are TRBV12-3 or TRBV12-4 and TRBJ1-1, with D tentatively TRBD1 (5 bases). The length of the CDR3 is 14 residues. V was cut by 5 bases and J by 7 bases, with 17 bases left in between. The CDR3 loop reads CASSPQDTDGEAFF. CDR3 nucleotides: TGTGCCAGCAGTCCACAGGACACCGATGGTGAAGCTTTCTTT.

The chain couples TRBV29-1 to TRBJ2-3; 12 nucleotides align to TRBD2. This CDR3 is 16 amino acids long. The J segment lost 0 bases and the V segment lost 6 bases, leaving 7 bases of the junction unmatched. The germline V gene encodes CDR1 SQVTM and CDR2 ANQGSEA. CDR3 protein: CSVTGTSGYSTDTQYF. The CDR3 region has the DNA TGCAGCGTCACTGGGACTAGCGGGTATAGCACAGATACGCAGTATTTT.

The J gene is TRBJ2-2, the V gene TRBV5-6; tentative D call: TRBD2 (5 bases). V was pared by 4 bases and J by 9 bases, with 28 bases between. Germline loops: CDR1 SGHDT, CDR2 YYEEEE. The CDR3 extends over 18 amino acids. DNA for the CDR3: TGTGCCAGCAGCAAAGAAGACTATGGAGCGAAGTGGTCACGGGAGCTGTTTTTT. Its translation: CASSKEDYGAKWSRELFF.